Following are 9 T cell receptor beta chains from one sample sequenced in a study of beta chain features in type 1 diabetes. The entirety of the isolated RNA underwent reverse transcription, so expressed TCRB transcripts were sequenced. The table came from immunoSEQ multiplex PCR; TCRdb's copy has only in-frame clones and leaves some out. The table records hundreds of thousands of clones, over 13% of them present only once. Study conclusions and caveats: Shortening of TCRB CDR3s, moderate but significant, appeared in all four CD4+ subsets of Type 1 diabetes patients.

Antigens for these TCRs are unknown. Sample: naive CD4+ T cells from blood. These receptor sequences come from a man between 18 and 29 years old with type 1 diabetes.

The chain employs TRBV7-2 and TRBJ2-5; possible D gene TRBD2, 6 bases. Germline assignment: CDR1 SGHTA and CDR2 FQGNSA. V gave up 1 base and J gave up 3 bases, with 15 bases separating them. This CDR3 region has 16 residues. CDR3 nucleotides: TGTGCCAGCAGCTTAGGGCGGAATAGCGGCGAAGAGACCCAGTACTTC. Translation: CASSLGRNSGEETQYF.

In DNA form, the CDR3 reads TGTGCCAGCAGCCTATCTACACTGTACGAGCAGTACTTC. Its translation is CASSLSTLYEQYF. J is TRBJ2-7 and V is TRBV7-2; the D is unclear. Trimming cost V 5 bases and J 4 bases, with 12 bases left between them. The CDR3 runs to 13 residues. Germline CDR1 is SGHTA and CDR2 is FQGNSA.

The V gene is TRBV25-1, the J gene TRBJ2-5; 12 bases are a match to TRBD2. CDR3 length: 13 residues. Germline lookup yields CDR1 MGHDK and CDR2 SYGVNS. V lost 9 bases and J lost 2; bases outside the gene matches: 1. The CDR3 protein is CASGLAGQETQYF. The CDR3 DNA is TGTGCCAGTGGACTAGCGGGACAAGAGACCCAGTACTTC.

The chain combines TRBV29-1 with TRBJ1-2; maybe TRBD1 (6 bases). Germline V lookup: CDR1 SQVTM, CDR2 ANQGSEA. CDR3 length equals 16 residues. V lost 0 bases to trimming and J lost 2 bases, with 16 bases between them. The CDR3 is CSVEDRWGAANYGYTF. CDR3 nucleotides: TGCAGCGTTGAAGATCGATGGGGGGCGGCCAACTATGGCTACACCTTC.

In its sample, this clone was seen a few times. The rearrangement uses TRBV10-3 and TRBJ2-3; 7 nucleotides agree with TRBD1. V lost 6 bases, J lost 5 bases, and 5 bases stayed unmatched. The CDR3 length is 13 residues. Germline loops: CDR1 ENHRY, CDR2 SYGVKD. CDR3 protein: CAIRKGAEDTQYF. In nucleotides, the CDR3 is TGTGCCATCAGAAAGGGGGCAGAAGATACGCAGTATTTT.

This clone has just one count. The chain joins TRBV6-5 to TRBJ2-7; D is unresolved. In germline, CDR1 is MNHEY, CDR2 SVGAGI. V dropped 6 bases and J dropped 2 bases, with 11 bases sitting between them. The CDR3 consists of 13 residues. The CDR3 DNA reads TGTGCCAGCAGGACGATTGTAGCCTACGAGCAGTACTTC. Amino acids: CASRTIVAYEQYF.

This clone was found a few times. This chain links TRBV11-3 with TRBJ1-1; D uncertain. Germline V gene data show CDR1 as SGHNT and CDR2 as YENEEA. The CDR3 loop spans 13 amino acids. CDR3 sequence reads: CAARLLQNTEAFF. The CDR3 coding sequence is TGTGCTGCACGCCTGCTACAGAACACTGAAGCTTTCTTT.

The J gene is TRBJ1-4, the V gene TRBV9; TRBD1 might be the D (5 bases). Trimming stripped 2 bases from V and 4 bases from J, with 9 bases between. CDR1 is SGDLS, CDR2 YYNGEE, per germline. This CDR3 region has 14 residues. In nucleotides, the CDR3 is TGTGCCAGCAGCGTCGACAGTTATAATGAAAAACTGTTTTTT. Its protein product is CASSVDSYNEKLFF.

The V and J genes are TRBV5-4 and TRBJ2-7, with TRBD1 as a possible D gene (6 bases). Germline V lookup: CDR1 SGHNT, CDR2 YYREEE (reference sequence). Deletions cut 4 bases from V and 12 bases from J, with 17 bases between. The length of the CDR3 is 12 residues. This chain's CDR3 is CASSPVQGKSYF. In DNA, the CDR3 is TGTGCCAGCAGCCCGGTACAGGGAAAGTCGTACTTC.